The rows below give T cell receptor beta chains drawn from one sample of a study of blood T cells in healthy people across ages. TCRdb re-analysed the 5' RACE reads in MiXCR, keeping a single row per CDR3 protein. The data contain 580,000 or so distinct CDR3 sequences, around half of them seen just once; the ten biggest clones take up around 23%. The material sequenced was blood. These receptors were taken from an older man in good health. CDR3s include the opening cysteine and the closing phenylalanine or tryptophan. Fields, in order: D gene, clone size, CDR3 length, V gene, J gene, CDR3 DNA, CDR3 protein. A D gene is named only where the DNA matches it firmly. A clone size is listed for some rows: how often the clone was seen (once, few, many), or a class if it is expanded.

NA	many	11	TRBV29-1	TRBJ2-7	TGCAGCGTTGAGGGGTCTTACGAGCAGTACTTC	CSVEGSYEQYF
TRBD1	many	15	TRBV12-3/TRBV12-4	TRBJ2-3	TGTGCCAGCAGCCCGGGACAGGGTGGTACAGATACGCAGTATTTT	CASSPGQGGTDTQYF
NA	few	11	TRBV29-1	TRBJ2-1	TGCAGCGTTGAAGCTGCCAATGAGCAGTTCTTC	CSVEAANEQFF
NA	NA	14	TRBV30	TRBJ2-7	TGTGCCTGGAGTCCCCACACCCGCGACGGCGAGCAGTACTTC	CAWSPHTRDGEQYF
TRBD1	NA	16	TRBV7-2	TRBJ1-5	TGTGCCAGCAGCTTGGTGGGGGGACAGGGCAATCAGCCCCAGCATTTT	CASSLVGGQGNQPQHF
NA	NA	14	TRBV27	TRBJ2-3	TGTGCCAGCAGCCTTCAAACCCACACAGATACGCAGTATTTT	CASSLQTHTDTQYF
TRBD2	NA	15	TRBV4-2	TRBJ2-2	TGTGCCAGCAGCAATAGCGGGAGCGACACCGGGGAGCTGTTTTTT	CASSNSGSDTGELFF
NA	NA	13	TRBV4-3	TRBJ1-1	TGCGCCAGCAGCCAAGAGCCAGGACGAGTAGCTTTCTTT	CASSQEPGRVAFF
NA	NA	15	TRBV10-3	TRBJ2-7	TGTGCCATCAGTGAGTCTACGCGGGATTCATCCGAGCAGTACTTC	CAISESTRDSSEQYF
TRBD2	many	16	TRBV7-9	TRBJ2-1	TGTGCCAGCAGCTTAGTTAGTGGACTAGCGGGAAATGAGCAGTTCTTC	CASSLVSGLAGNEQFF
NA	NA	13	TRBV20-1	TRBJ1-5	TGCAGTGCTAGATCAGGGGCCAATCAGCCCCAGCATTTT	CSARSGANQPQHF
NA	NA	13	TRBV6-6	TRBJ1-3	TGTGCCAGCAGTTCGAGAAACGGAAACACCATATATTTT	CASSSRNGNTIYF
TRBD1	NA	15	TRBV7-2	TRBJ2-1	TGTGCCAGCAGCTTGGAAGGACAGGCCTACTACGAGCAGTTCTTC	CASSLEGQAYYEQFF
TRBD1	NA	13	TRBV2	TRBJ1-2	TGTGCCAGCAGTGAAAACAGGGGGTACGGCTACACCTTC	CASSENRGYGYTF